Listed here is a single TCR beta chain. The RNA, 0.5 to 1 ug, was put through reverse transcription using random hexamers. An immunoSEQ multiplex PCR generated amplified TCR beta CDR3 products spanning 54 Vbeta and 13 Jbeta. One entry per CDR3 protein, called by TCRdb with MiXCR from the immunoSEQ multiplex PCR reads. This sample has about 120,000 distinct CDR3 sequences, with approximately 93% found just once. TCR beta sequencing was performed on blood CD8+ and CD4+ T cells. TEMRA cells were FACS-enriched, with CD8+ and CD4+ T cells isolated negatively. The data originate from a study of CD8 T cells in Susac syndrome. V lost 5 bases to trimming and J lost 5 bases, with 16 bases between them. The length of the CDR3 is 14 residues. The germline CDR1 and CDR2 sequences are LGHNA and YSLEER.

Sample: CD4+ T cells from PBMCs. The clonotype originates from a human donor with multiple sclerosis. The chain recombines TRBV4-3 with TRBJ2-7; the D gene could be TRBD1 or TRBD2 (6 bases each). CDR3 residues: CASSTRDKSHEQYF. Written as DNA, the CDR3 is TGCGCCAGCAGCACGCGGGACAAAAGCCACGAGCAGTACTTC.